A selection of T cell receptor beta chains follows, all from one sample in a study of blood T cell repertoires in COVID-19. Some clones are missing from TCRdb's copy, which holds only in-frame ones; the method was immunoSEQ multiplex PCR. The sample lists approximately 55,000 clones; over 75% were seen once. The specimen sequenced was peripheral blood. Every receptor here comes from a man aged 35-49 years with acute or convalescent COVID-19. The conserved cysteine and the conserved F or W are not part of the CDR3 here.

V gene: TRBV7-2
J gene: TRBJ2-2
CDR3 protein: ASSRFAGDDGELF

V gene: TRBV19
J gene: TRBJ1-3
CDR3 protein: ASNPQGRAGNTIY

V gene: TRBV4-2
J gene: TRBJ1-3
CDR3 protein: ASSQEGRGRGNTIY

V gene: TRBV2
J gene: TRBJ1-6
CDR3 protein: ASSDSLRNSPLH

V gene: TRBV9
J gene: TRBJ1-2
CDR3 protein: ASSVVAGPGYT

V gene: TRBV5-6
J gene: TRBJ1-5
CDR3 protein: ASSLGGQGNQPQH

V gene: TRBV6-5
J gene: TRBJ1-1
CDR3 protein: ASSKRGENTEAF

V gene: TRBV30
J gene: TRBJ2-5
CDR3 protein: AWSRETQY

V gene: TRBV7-3
J gene: TRBJ2-2
CDR3 protein: ASKGDRETGELF

V gene: TRBV3-1/TRBV3-2
J gene: TRBJ2-1
CDR3 protein: ASSLRGGNEQF

V gene: TRBV4-2
J gene: TRBJ2-3
CDR3 protein: ASSPGLAGGPSGTDTQY

V gene: TRBV6-5
J gene: TRBJ2-3
CDR3 protein: ASGGGPQY

V gene: TRBV4-1
J gene: TRBJ1-6
CDR3 protein: ASSHLRTGSYGSGANSPLH

V gene: TRBV5-1
J gene: TRBJ1-2
CDR3 protein: ASSPDRVYGYT

V gene: TRBV3-1/TRBV3-2
J gene: TRBJ2-7
CDR3 protein: ASSPAGGFSGRLVQQY

V gene: TRBV28
J gene: TRBJ2-2
CDR3 protein: ASNPGTGVTGELF

V gene: TRBV18
J gene: TRBJ2-3
CDR3 protein: ASSPWSGKNSDTQY

V gene: TRBV7-3
J gene: TRBJ2-3
CDR3 protein: ASSPTGTGVDTQY

V gene: TRBV4-3
J gene: TRBJ2-2
CDR3 protein: ASSPYLAGVTGELF

V gene: TRBV19
J gene: TRBJ2-7
CDR3 protein: ASSITGGKSYEQY

V gene: TRBV6-5
J gene: TRBJ2-7
CDR3 protein: ASRGLSSYEQY

V gene: TRBV5-1
J gene: TRBJ2-7
CDR3 protein: ASSLGLAGWSYEQY

V gene: TRBV25-1
J gene: TRBJ2-3
CDR3 protein: ASSRQGPDTQY

V gene: TRBV5-1
J gene: TRBJ2-3
CDR3 protein: ASTTTGTDTQY

V gene: TRBV18
J gene: TRBJ1-2
CDR3 protein: ASSPGTGGDRGYT

V gene: TRBV9
J gene: TRBJ2-1
CDR3 protein: ASSPGLAGAYNEQF

V gene: TRBV15
J gene: TRBJ1-1
CDR3 protein: ATRERALTHTEAF

V gene: TRBV13
J gene: TRBJ2-7
CDR3 protein: ASSLGLRGRDEQY

V gene: TRBV27
J gene: TRBJ1-2
CDR3 protein: ASSFRGNYGYT

V gene: TRBV5-1
J gene: TRBJ1-1
CDR3 protein: ASSASGTGNTEAF

V gene: TRBV5-1
J gene: TRBJ1-4
CDR3 protein: ASSQQQGAHEKLF

V gene: TRBV6-1
J gene: TRBJ2-7
CDR3 protein: ASSEHASGGMGYEQY

V gene: TRBV5-1
J gene: TRBJ2-7
CDR3 protein: ASSRTGGDYEQY

V gene: TRBV28
J gene: TRBJ2-7
CDR3 protein: ASLNRGIGTYEQY

V gene: TRBV29-1
J gene: TRBJ1-1
CDR3 protein: SARRDRGPGTEAF

V gene: TRBV7-2
J gene: TRBJ1-6
CDR3 protein: ASSQAGTGGSPLH

V gene: TRBV29-1
J gene: TRBJ2-1
CDR3 protein: SVALSGSEQF

V gene: TRBV6-5
J gene: TRBJ2-2
CDR3 protein: ASTVLAVPRGELF

V gene: TRBV9
J gene: TRBJ1-4
CDR3 protein: ASSADPRSRLF

V gene: TRBV12-3/TRBV12-4
J gene: TRBJ1-4
CDR3 protein: ASSLVREGELF

V gene: TRBV6-1
J gene: TRBJ1-5
CDR3 protein: ASSESEGGGNQPQH

V gene: TRBV12-5
J gene: TRBJ2-5
CDR3 protein: ASGLADRGFRETQY

V gene: TRBV19
J gene: TRBJ1-2
CDR3 protein: ASSIAQLPNYGYT

V gene: TRBV11-2
J gene: TRBJ2-5
CDR3 protein: ASSLDSGLVALETQY

V gene: TRBV6-5
J gene: TRBJ2-7
CDR3 protein: ASSSPRRQGYEQY

V gene: TRBV7-2
J gene: TRBJ1-2
CDR3 protein: ASSPWVGQGVGYT

V gene: TRBV19
J gene: TRBJ2-1
CDR3 protein: ASSWLGSYNEQF

V gene: TRBV6-6
J gene: TRBJ2-7
CDR3 protein: ASRPSGSYEQY

V gene: TRBV5-4
J gene: TRBJ2-7
CDR3 protein: ASSSGQGSYEQY

V gene: TRBV3-1/TRBV3-2
J gene: TRBJ2-1
CDR3 protein: ASSQGHNEQF

V gene: TRBV5-5
J gene: TRBJ1-1
CDR3 protein: ASSLQGQGNTEAF

V gene: TRBV24-1
J gene: TRBJ2-7
CDR3 protein: ATSDRGPTGEQY

V gene: TRBV11-2
J gene: TRBJ2-2
CDR3 protein: ASSYLTGSSGELF